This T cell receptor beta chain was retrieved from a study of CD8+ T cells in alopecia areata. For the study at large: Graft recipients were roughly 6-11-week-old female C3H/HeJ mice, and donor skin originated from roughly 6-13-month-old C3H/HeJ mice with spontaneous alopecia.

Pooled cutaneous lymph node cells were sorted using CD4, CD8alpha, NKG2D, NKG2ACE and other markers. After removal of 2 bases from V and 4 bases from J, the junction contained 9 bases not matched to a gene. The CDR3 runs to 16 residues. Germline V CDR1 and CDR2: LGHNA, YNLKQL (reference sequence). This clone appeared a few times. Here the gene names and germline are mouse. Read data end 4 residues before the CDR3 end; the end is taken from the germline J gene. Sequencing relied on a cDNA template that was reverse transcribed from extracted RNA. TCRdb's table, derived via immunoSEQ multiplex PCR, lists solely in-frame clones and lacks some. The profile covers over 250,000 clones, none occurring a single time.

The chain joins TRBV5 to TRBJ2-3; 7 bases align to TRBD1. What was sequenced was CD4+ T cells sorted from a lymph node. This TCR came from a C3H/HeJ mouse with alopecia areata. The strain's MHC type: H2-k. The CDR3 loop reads CASSQNKDRAPETLYF. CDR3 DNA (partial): TGTGCCAGCAGCCAAAACAAAGACAGGGCACCAGAA.